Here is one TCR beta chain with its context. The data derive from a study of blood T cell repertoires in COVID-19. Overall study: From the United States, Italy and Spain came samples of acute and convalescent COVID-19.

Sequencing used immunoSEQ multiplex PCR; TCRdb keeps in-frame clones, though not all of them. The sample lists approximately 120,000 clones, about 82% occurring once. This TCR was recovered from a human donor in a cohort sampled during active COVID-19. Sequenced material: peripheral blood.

The CDR3: CASSQGRGLAGGVVEQYF. The CDR3 DNA reads as TGCGCCAGCAGCCAAGGGCGAGGACTAGCGGGAGGGGTAGTAGAGCAGTACTTC. The chain uses TRBV4-3 and TRBJ2-7, with 15 bases lining up with TRBD2. The CDR3 contains 18 residues. Per germline, CDR1 LGHNA and CDR2 YSLEER. V lost 1 base and J lost 7; bases outside the gene matches: 11.